Following are 29 T cell receptor beta chains from one sample sequenced in a study of OX40 agonist ivuxolimab in advanced cancers. Here immunoSEQ multiplex PCR was the method, and the copy in TCRdb shows in-frame clones only, minus some. Of 99,000 or so clones listed, approximately 93% were seen once; the top ten hold 0.2% to 0.3%. The sample in question was CD4+ or CD8+ T cells sorted from blood, obtained in a trial of the OX40 agonist ivuxolimab. These receptors were obtained from an adult with an advanced solid tumor such as melanoma, head and neck, liver or kidney cancer.

The chain couples TRBV5-5 to TRBJ2-5; weak D call: TRBD2 (5 bases). Looked up from germline, CDR1 is SGHKS and CDR2 is YYEKEE (reference sequence). The CDR3 has 14 residues. Trimming stripped 3 bases from V and 5 bases from J, with 14 bases between. CDR3 sequence reads: CASSYNLWRETQYF. The CDR3 DNA reads as TGTGCCAGCAGCTACAATCTGTGGAGGGAGACCCAGTACTTC.

This clone was seen just once. This chain joins TRBV7-3 and TRBJ2-3; TRBD2 aligns across 9 bases. The junction had 8 bases not matched to a gene; V was cut back by 4 bases and J by 6 bases. This CDR3 contains 15 residues. Germline lookup yields CDR1 SGHTA and CDR2 FQGTGA. The CDR3 spells CASSSSGIRRDTQYF. CDR3 nucleotides: TGTGCCAGCAGCTCTAGCGGGATACGCCGGGATACGCAGTATTTT. The full variable domain, with the rest looked up from reference TRBV7-3 and TRBJ2-3, is GAGVSQTPSNKVTEKGKYVELRCDPISGHTALYWYRQSLGQGPEFLIYFQGTGAADDSGLPNDRFFAVRPEGSVSTLKIQRTERGDSAVYLCASSSSGIRRDTQYFGPGTRLTVL.

This clone was seen once. The chain is built from TRBV11-3 and TRBJ1-1; D remains unclear. The CDR3 is 11 amino acids. V was cut by 0 bases and J by 7 bases, with 3 bases left in between. Germline-derived CDR1 and CDR2 are SGHNT and YENEEA. The CDR3 loop reads CASSLEGEAFF. The CDR3 DNA is TGTGCCAGCAGCTTAGAAGGTGAAGCTTTCTTT.

The gene calls are TRBV20-1 and TRBJ2-5, with D uncertain. The V and J ends lost 4 bases and 4 bases respectively, with 7 bases between them. In germline, CDR1 is DFQATT, CDR2 SNEGSKA (reference sequence). This CDR3 contains 11 residues. The CDR3 loop is CSATQAETQYF. The CDR3, as DNA: TGCAGTGCTACGCAGGCAGAGACCCAGTACTTC.

As DNA, the CDR3 is TGTGCCAGCAGCTTCTTGGCGGGGTATGGCTACACCTTC. Amino acid sequence: CASSFLAGYGYTF. The chain couples TRBV5-6 to TRBJ1-2, with D hard to call. The CDR3 contains 13 residues. The ends were cut back, 2 bases at V and 5 bases at J, with 10 bases in the middle. CDR1 SGHDT and CDR2 YYEEEE come from the germline V gene.

The V and J genes are TRBV28 and TRBJ1-2, with TRBD1 as a possible D gene (6 bases). Trimming pared 6 bases from V and 2 bases from J, leaving 13 bases between. The CDR3 runs to 14 residues. The V gene's germline CDR1 is MDHEN and CDR2 SYDVKM. CDR3 amino acids: CASRSVTGNYGYTF. In DNA form, the CDR3 reads TGTGCCAGCAGATCCGTGACAGGAAACTATGGCTACACCTTC.

This rearrangement joins TRBV6-5 to TRBJ2-1; D is ambiguous. The V gene lost 0 bases and the J gene lost 4 bases, with 13 bases spanning the gap. CDR3 size: 16 residues. Germline values: CDR1 MNHEY, CDR2 SVGAGI. CDR3 region: CASSYSPETPYNEQFF. CDR3 coding DNA: TGTGCCAGCAGTTACTCCCCCGAGACCCCTTACAATGAGCAGTTCTTC.

This chain uses TRBV2 with TRBJ2-1, with D perhaps being TRBD1 or TRBD2 (7 bases each). Trimming cost V 5 bases and J 9 bases, with 20 bases left between them. This CDR3 is 15 amino acids long. Germline V gives CDR1 SNHLY, CDR2 FYNNEI. The CDR3 reads CASSRYSTGRGEQFF. DNA of the CDR3: TGTGCCAGCAGTCGGTATTCGACAGGGAGGGGTGAGCAGTTCTTC.

The chain links TRBV7-3 to TRBJ2-1; TRBD2 matches at 10 bases. Germline V gives CDR1 SGHTA, CDR2 FQGTGA. CDR3 length equals 17 residues. The junction had 10 bases not matched to a gene; V was cut back by 0 bases and J by 8 bases. The CDR3 is CASSLTGPAGGSDEQFF. The CDR3 nucleotides read TGTGCCAGCAGCTTAACGGGGCCAGCGGGAGGGAGCGATGAGCAGTTCTTC.

The chain combines TRBV2 with TRBJ2-1; the match to TRBD2 covers 10 bases. Losses at the gene ends were 4 bases for V and 0 bases for J; bases not matched to a gene: 12. The CDR3 consists of 19 residues. Germline V gives CDR1 SNHLY, CDR2 FYNNEI. The CDR3 bases are TGTGCCAGCAGTGTAGAGCGGGGGGGCCAAACCCGCTCCTACAATGAGCAGTTCTTC. Its translation is CASSVERGGQTRSYNEQFF.

V is TRBV7-9 and J is TRBJ2-5; maybe TRBD2 (6 bases). CDR3 length: 15 amino acids. Trimming cost V 5 bases and J 0 bases, with 13 bases left between them. CDR1 SEHNR and CDR2 FQNEAQ come from the germline V gene (reference sequence). As DNA, the CDR3 is TGTGCCAGCAGCATAAACCGACTAGACCAAGAGACCCAGTACTTC. Protein product: CASSINRLDQETQYF.

The genes are TRBV15 and TRBJ1-5, with D possibly matching TRBD1 (6 bases). Germline V lookup: CDR1 LNHNV, CDR2 YYDKDF (reference sequence). V shed 4 bases and J shed 4 bases, with 17 bases lying between them. The CDR3 is 16 residues long. CDR3 bases: TGTGCCACCAGCACCTCCCGGACAGCTGGGAATCAGCCCCAGCATTTT. It yields the protein CATSTSRTAGNQPQHF.

The CDR3 bases are TGCGCCAGCAGCCAAGATCCATCGGGCACCGGCTCCTACAATGAGCAGTTCTTC. Amino acids: CASSQDPSGTGSYNEQFF. The chain uses TRBV4-3 and TRBJ2-1; unclear D gene. Germline V gene sequence: CDR1 LGHNA, CDR2 YSLEER. The CDR3 consists of 18 residues. V lost 0 bases, J lost 0 bases, and 15 bases lay in between.

The genes are TRBV11-2 and TRBJ1-5; a weak D match, TRBD1 (5 bases). V lost 5 bases to trimming and J lost 5 bases, with 10 bases between them. The CDR3 has 13 residues. CDR1 is SGHAT and CDR2 is FQNNGV in the germline V gene. The CDR3 region has the DNA TGTGCCAGCAGCCGGGGCCAGGATCAGCCCCAGCATTTT. It is translated as CASSRGQDQPQHF.

The chain carries TRBV6-5 and TRBJ1-5; D is uncertain. V lost 6 bases and J 6 bases, leaving 6 bases between the germline ends. Germline CDR1 and CDR2: MNHEY and SVGAGI. The CDR3 runs to 11 residues. The CDR3 region is CASSRTQPQHF. The CDR3 DNA follows: TGTGCCAGCAGCAGGACTCAGCCCCAGCATTTT.

The chain joins TRBV30 to TRBJ1-1, with a tentative D call TRBD1 (6 bases). The CDR3 runs to 15 residues. V was shortened by 0 bases and J by 4 bases, with 15 bases between the two germline ends. Per the germline V gene, CDR1 is GTSNPN and CDR2 is SVGIG (reference sequence). Written as DNA, the CDR3 is TGTGCCTGGAGTGTATACGACAGGCCCGTCACTGAAGCTTTCTTT. It yields the protein CAWSVYDRPVTEAFF. The whole variable domain, remainder taken from reference TRBV30 and TRBJ1-1, is SQTIHQWPATLVQPVGSPLSLECTVEGTSNPNLYWYRQAAGRGLQLLFYSVGIGQISSEVPQNLSASRPQDRQFILSSKKLLLSDSGFYLCAWSVYDRPVTEAFFGQGTRLTVV.

This chain joins TRBV6-5 and TRBJ1-5; no reliable D call. The V and J ends lost 6 bases and 0 bases respectively, with 12 bases between them. This CDR3 has 15 amino acids. Per germline, CDR1 MNHEY and CDR2 SVGAGI. CDR3 sequence reads: CASRPDLISNQPQHF. CDR3 sequence (DNA): TGTGCCAGCAGACCGGATTTAATTAGCAATCAGCCCCAGCATTTT.

V is TRBV28 and J is TRBJ1-4; the D is unclear. Between the trimmed V and J ends, which lost 4 bases and 4 bases, there was a span of 7 bases. The CDR3 length is 13 residues. Germline assignment: CDR1 MDHEN and CDR2 SYDVKM. For the CDR3, the DNA is TGTGCCAGCAGTTCGGGTAATAATGAAAAACTGTTTTTT. It yields the protein CASSSGNNEKLFF.

J is TRBJ1-1 and V is TRBV7-2; no definite D call. Trimming left V 3 bases short and J 0 bases short, with 14 bases between. Germline assignment: CDR1 SGHTA and CDR2 FQGNSA. The CDR3 length is 16 residues. CDR3 nucleotide sequence: TGTGCCAGCAGCTTGCAAGGACCGCAGATGAACACTGAAGCTTTCTTT. Its translation is CASSLQGPQMNTEAFF. Looking up the rest from reference TRBV7-2 and TRBJ1-1 gives the full variable domain: GAGVSQSPSNKVTEKGKDVELRCDPISGHTALYWYRQSLGQGLEFLIYFQGNSAPDKSGLPSDRFSAERTGGSVSTLTIQRTQQEDSAVYLCASSLQGPQMNTEAFFGQGTRLTVV.

V gene TRBV15 combines with J gene TRBJ2-7; perhaps TRBD2 as D (5 bases). The CDR3 length is 15 residues. The germline V and J ends were trimmed by 3 bases and 1 base, with 13 bases remaining between them. Germline-derived CDR1 and CDR2 are LNHNV and YYDKDF (reference sequence). CDR3: CATSSPLEGSYEQYF. In DNA form, the CDR3 reads TGTGCCACCAGCAGCCCCCTTGAGGGTTCCTACGAGCAGTACTTC.

The V and J genes are TRBV28 and TRBJ2-1, with D perhaps being TRBD1 or TRBD2 (7 bases each). The CDR3 loop spans 15 amino acids. Trimming shortened V by 6 bases and J by 4 bases, and 16 bases separated the two germline ends. Germline values: CDR1 MDHEN, CDR2 SYDVKM. CDR3 bases: TGTGCCAGCAGAATCCAGGGGGGGAAATACAATGAGCAGTTCTTC. Translation gives CASRIQGGKYNEQFF.

The chain combines TRBV5-8 with TRBJ1-5; D gene ambiguous. The germline gives CDR1 SGHTS, CDR2 YDEGEE. The CDR3 has 14 amino acids. The germline V and J ends were trimmed by 0 bases and 4 bases, with 8 bases remaining between them. CDR3 protein: CASSLGRPNQPQHF. As DNA, the CDR3 is TGTGCCAGCAGCTTGGGACGGCCGAATCAGCCCCAGCATTTT.

J is TRBJ1-1 and V is TRBV7-9; D possibly corresponds to TRBD1 (5 bases). Between the trimmed V and J ends, which lost 5 bases and 4 bases, there was a span of 11 bases. Germline V lookup: CDR1 SEHNR, CDR2 FQNEAQ (reference sequence). This CDR3 is built from 13 residues. CDR3 amino acids: CASSRRQITEAFF. The DNA of the CDR3 is TGTGCCAGCAGCCGTCGACAGATCACTGAAGCTTTCTTT.

V usage is TRBV5-5 and J usage is TRBJ2-5; TRBD1 agrees at 7 bases. Germline CDR1 is SGHKS and CDR2 is YYEKEE (reference sequence). The CDR3 is 15 amino acids. V was pared by 0 bases and J by 2 bases, with 4 bases of the junction left unmatched. For the CDR3, the DNA is TGTGCCAGCAGCTTGGCCAGGACAGGACAAGAGACCCAGTACTTC. It encodes CASSLARTGQETQYF.

This clone was seen a single time. The V call is TRBV28, the J call TRBJ1-2, with 7 bases matching TRBD1. CDR1 and CDR2 from the germline V gene are MDHEN and SYDVKM. The junction had 11 bases not matched to a gene; V was cut back by 8 bases and J by 2 bases. CDR3 length: 15 residues. CDR3 bases: TGTGCCAGCTCTCGAACCGGGACAGAAAACTATGGCTACACCTTC. Protein sequence: CASSRTGTENYGYTF.

This chain links TRBV6-5 with TRBJ2-2; D is unclear. Between the trimmed V and J ends, which lost 0 bases and 2 bases, there was a span of 7 bases. Germline loops: CDR1 MNHEY, CDR2 SVGAGI. The CDR3 runs 15 residues. CDR3 sequence: CASSYSRVNTGELFF. As DNA, the CDR3 is TGTGCCAGCAGTTACTCTCGGGTCAACACCGGGGAGCTGTTTTTT.

The chain carries TRBV4-1 and TRBJ2-7, with a tentative D call TRBD2 (6 bases). Looked up from germline, CDR1 is MGHRA and CDR2 is YSYEKL. The length of the CDR3 is 16 residues. The V end lost 4 bases, the J end lost 0 bases, and 16 bases lay between the germline ends. Here the CDR3 DNA reads TGCGCCAGCAGCCCTGGGAGCGGGTTAAGCTCCTACGAGCAGTACTTC. As protein: CASSPGSGLSSYEQYF.

V gene TRBV7-2 combines with J gene TRBJ2-1; no clear D gene. This CDR3 is 13 amino acids long. The germline V gene has CDR1 SGHTA and CDR2 FQGNSA. Trimming removed 2 bases at V and 2 bases at J, with 4 bases between. The DNA of the CDR3 is TGTGCCAGCAGCTTAAGACCCTACAATGAGCAGTTCTTC. Translated: CASSLRPYNEQFF.

This sequence joins TRBV6-5 and TRBJ1-3; D might be TRBD1 (5 bases). Trimming removed 6 bases at V and 0 bases at J, with 12 bases between. Germline values: CDR1 MNHEY, CDR2 SVGAGI. This CDR3 has 15 amino acids. CDR3 in DNA: TGTGCCAGCAGACCTGACAGCAACTCTGGAAACACCATATATTTT. This codes for CASRPDSNSGNTIYF.